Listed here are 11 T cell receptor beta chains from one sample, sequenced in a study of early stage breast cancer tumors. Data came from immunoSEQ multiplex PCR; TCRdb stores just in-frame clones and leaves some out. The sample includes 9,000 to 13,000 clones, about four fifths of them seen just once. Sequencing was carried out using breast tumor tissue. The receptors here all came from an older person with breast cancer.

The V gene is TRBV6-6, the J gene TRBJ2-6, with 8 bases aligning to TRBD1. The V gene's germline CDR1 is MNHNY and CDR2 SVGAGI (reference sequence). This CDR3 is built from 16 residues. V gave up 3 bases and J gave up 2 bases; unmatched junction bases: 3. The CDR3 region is CASSYPTGAGANVLTF. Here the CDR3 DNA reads TGTGCCAGCAGTTATCCGACAGGGGCTGGGGCCAACGTCCTGACTTTC.

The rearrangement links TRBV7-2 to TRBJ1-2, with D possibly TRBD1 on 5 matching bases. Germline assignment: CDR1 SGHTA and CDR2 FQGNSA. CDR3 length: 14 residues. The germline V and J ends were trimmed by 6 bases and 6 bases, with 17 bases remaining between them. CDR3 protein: CASRTGSWGDGYTF. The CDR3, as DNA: TGTGCCAGCAGAACCGGGTCTTGGGGGGATGGCTACACCTTC.

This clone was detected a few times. CDR3 in amino acids: CASSVDRGLAEAFF. The CDR3 nucleotides read TGCGCCAGCAGCGTCGACAGGGGGCTTGCTGAAGCTTTCTTT. The J gene is TRBJ1-1, the V gene TRBV10-1, with 10 nucleotides matching TRBD1. J was trimmed by 6 bases and V by 6 bases; bases with no gene match: 7. The V gene's germline CDR1 is WNHNN and CDR2 SYGVQD (reference sequence). CDR3 size: 14 residues.

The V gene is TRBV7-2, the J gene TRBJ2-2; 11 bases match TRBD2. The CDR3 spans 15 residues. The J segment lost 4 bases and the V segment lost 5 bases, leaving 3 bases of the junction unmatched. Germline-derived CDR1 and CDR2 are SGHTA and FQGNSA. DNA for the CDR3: TGTGCCAGCAGCCCCCTAGCGGGGGGCACCGGGGAGCTGTTTTTT. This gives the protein CASSPLAGGTGELFF.

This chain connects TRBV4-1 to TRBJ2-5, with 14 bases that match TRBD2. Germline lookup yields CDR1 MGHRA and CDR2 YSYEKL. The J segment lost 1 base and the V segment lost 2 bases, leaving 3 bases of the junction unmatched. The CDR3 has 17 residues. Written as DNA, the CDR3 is TGCGCCAGCAGCCAACTGACTAGCGGGAGGGCCCAAGAGACCCAGTACTTC. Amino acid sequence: CASSQLTSGRAQETQYF.

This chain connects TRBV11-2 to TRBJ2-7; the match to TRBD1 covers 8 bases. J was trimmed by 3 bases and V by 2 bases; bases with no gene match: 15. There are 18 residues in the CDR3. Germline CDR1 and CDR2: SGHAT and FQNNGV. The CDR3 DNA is TGTGCCAGCAGCTTACAGGGGACGGGGCAGGGGGCTATCTACGAGCAGTACTTC. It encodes CASSLQGTGQGAIYEQYF.

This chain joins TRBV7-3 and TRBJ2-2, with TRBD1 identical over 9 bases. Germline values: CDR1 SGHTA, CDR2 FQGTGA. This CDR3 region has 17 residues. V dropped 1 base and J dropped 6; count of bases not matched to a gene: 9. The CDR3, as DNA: TGTGCCAGCAGCTTAAGGGCCCCGACAGGGGGGTCCGGGGAGCTGTTTTTT. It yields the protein CASSLRAPTGGSGELFF.

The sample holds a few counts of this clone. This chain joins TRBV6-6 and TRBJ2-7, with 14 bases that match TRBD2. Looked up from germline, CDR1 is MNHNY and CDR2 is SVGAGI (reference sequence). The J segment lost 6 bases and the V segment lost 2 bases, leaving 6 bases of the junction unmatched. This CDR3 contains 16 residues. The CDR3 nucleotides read TGTGCCAGCAGTTACCCGGGACTAGCGGGAGTAAGCGAGCAGTACTTC. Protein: CASSYPGLAGVSEQYF.

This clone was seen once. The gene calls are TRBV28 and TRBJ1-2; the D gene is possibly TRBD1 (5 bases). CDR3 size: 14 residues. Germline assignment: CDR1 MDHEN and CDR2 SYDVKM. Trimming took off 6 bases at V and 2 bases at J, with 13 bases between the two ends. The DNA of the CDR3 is TGTGCCAGCAGGGGTCCAGGGATAAACTATGGCTACACCTTC. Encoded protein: CASRGPGINYGYTF.

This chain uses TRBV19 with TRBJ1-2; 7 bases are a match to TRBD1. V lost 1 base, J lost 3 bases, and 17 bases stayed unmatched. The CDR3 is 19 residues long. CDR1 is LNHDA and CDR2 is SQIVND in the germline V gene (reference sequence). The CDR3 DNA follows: TGTGCCAGTAGTATAGGAAGAACCGGGACAGTCGAGTATTACTATGGCTACACCTTC. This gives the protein CASSIGRTGTVEYYYGYTF. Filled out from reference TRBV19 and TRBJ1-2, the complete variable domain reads DGGITQSPKYLFRKEGQNVTLSCEQNLNHDAMYWYRQDPGQGLRLIYYSQIVNDFQKGDIAEGYSVSREKKESFPLTVTSAQKNPTAFYLCASSIGRTGTVEYYYGYTFGSGTRLTVV.

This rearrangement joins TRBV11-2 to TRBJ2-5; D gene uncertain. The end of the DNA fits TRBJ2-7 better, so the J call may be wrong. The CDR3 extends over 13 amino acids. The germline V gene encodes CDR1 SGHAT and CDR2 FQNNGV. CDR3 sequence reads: CASSLVTGYEQYF. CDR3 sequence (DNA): TGTGCCAGCAGCTTGGTGACTGGCTACGAGCAGTACTTC.